This passage covers 6 T cell receptor beta chains from one sample sequenced in a study of T cell repertoires in ileal Crohn's disease. The time point: neoterminal ileum biopsy at postoperative endoscopy, about 6 months after surgery. Method: immunoSEQ multiplex PCR; TCRdb's copy keeps in-frame clones and lacks some. The repertoire has some 7,000 clones, 74% of them found once; the top ten carry 7% to 8%. Sequences were obtained from ileal tissue. These receptors originate from an adult with Crohn's disease.

This chain connects TRBV13 to TRBJ2-2; TRBD1 agrees at 10 bases. There are 17 residues in the CDR3. Germline assignment: CDR1 PRHDT and CDR2 FYEKMQ (reference sequence). V was clipped by 6 bases and J by 3 bases; unmatched bases: 10. The CDR3: CASSSPDRGRDTGELFF. The CDR3 DNA reads TGTGCCAGCAGTTCACCTGACAGGGGGCGGGACACCGGGGAGCTGTTTTTT.

The chain is built from TRBV7-9 and TRBJ1-4; D call uncertain. This CDR3 has 14 residues. The V end lost 5 bases, the J end lost 5 bases, and 12 bases lay between the germline ends. Germline V gene lookup returns CDR1 SEHNR and CDR2 FQNEAQ (reference sequence). In DNA form, the CDR3 reads TGTGCCAGCAGCCCCGGACGGGAAAATGAAAAACTGTTTTTT. As protein: CASSPGRENEKLFF.

The V call is TRBV18, the J call TRBJ2-1; D is uncertain. This CDR3 region has 15 residues. Germline lookup yields CDR1 KGHSH and CDR2 LQKENI. Trimming cost V 4 bases and J 2 bases, with 12 bases left between them. The DNA for the CDR3 is TGTGCCAGCTCACTACCACAGAAACCCTACAATGAGCAGTTCTTC. Translation gives CASSLPQKPYNEQFF.

This clone came up once. The chain recombines TRBV18 with TRBJ1-1, with a possible D match to TRBD1 (6 bases). Trimming pared 4 bases from V and 2 bases from J, leaving 17 bases between. The CDR3 totals 16 residues. Germline loops: CDR1 KGHSH, CDR2 LQKENI. The CDR3 loop reads CASSREQGAGNTEAFF. In nucleotides, the CDR3 is TGTGCCAGCTCACGGGAACAGGGTGCAGGAAACACTGAAGCTTTCTTT.

The V gene is TRBV13, the J gene TRBJ2-5, with TRBD1 matching over 9 bases. The germline CDR1 and CDR2 sequences are PRHDT and FYEKMQ (reference sequence). The CDR3 has 15 amino acids. Trimming removed 0 bases from V and 2 bases from J; junction bases left unmatched: 1. The CDR3 bases are TGTGCCAGCAGCTTAGGGGACAGGGGACAAGAGACCCAGTACTTC. It yields the protein CASSLGDRGQETQYF.

The chain employs TRBV30 and TRBJ1-2, with 7 bases identical to TRBD1. The CDR3 loop spans 14 amino acids. The germline CDR1 and CDR2 sequences are GTSNPN and SVGIG (reference sequence). V was pared by 3 bases and J by 8 bases, with 12 bases of the junction left unmatched. For the CDR3, the DNA is TGTGCCTGGAGGTCCGTGCAGGGGGACTCCGGCTACACCTTC. This sequence encodes CAWRSVQGDSGYTF. Looking up the rest from reference TRBV30 and TRBJ1-2 gives the full variable domain: SQTIHQWPATLVQPVGSPLSLECTVEGTSNPNLYWYRQAAGRGLQLLFYSVGIGQISSEVPQNLSASRPQDRQFILSSKKLLLSDSGFYLCAWRSVQGDSGYTFGSGTRLTVV.